The clone carrying this T cell receptor (beta chain) was seen only once. Antigen unknown. The source of the sample is a study of graft-versus-host responses after intestinal transplantation. Overall study context: As for transplant type, recipients had multivisceral, liver-intestinal, or isolated intestinal grafts. Anti-thymocyte globulin induction was given to all recipients, followed by tacrolimus and steroids for around three years. Overall study results and limits: Peak circulating GvH clone levels were associated with early post-transplant HvG declines.

The assay was immunoSEQ multiplex PCR, and TCRdb's table has in-frame clones only and misses some. The data hold 95,000 to 110,000 clones, with under 95% observed a single time. The trim removed 6 bases at V and 4 bases at J, leaving 7 bases unmatched. Germline CDR1 is LNHDA and CDR2 is SQIVND (reference sequence). The CDR3 length is 15 residues. The source of this sequence is a human donor who received an intestinal transplant. The sequencing here drew on unstimulated CD8+ T cells sorted from spleen or lymph node cells, taken before intestinal transplant. This sequence joins TRBV19 and TRBJ2-2; the match to TRBD2 covers 8 bases. The CDR3 DNA reads TGTGCCAGTAGCAACGGGGGGGAAGTCACCGGGGAGCTGTTTTTT. Amino acids: CASSNGGEVTGELFF.